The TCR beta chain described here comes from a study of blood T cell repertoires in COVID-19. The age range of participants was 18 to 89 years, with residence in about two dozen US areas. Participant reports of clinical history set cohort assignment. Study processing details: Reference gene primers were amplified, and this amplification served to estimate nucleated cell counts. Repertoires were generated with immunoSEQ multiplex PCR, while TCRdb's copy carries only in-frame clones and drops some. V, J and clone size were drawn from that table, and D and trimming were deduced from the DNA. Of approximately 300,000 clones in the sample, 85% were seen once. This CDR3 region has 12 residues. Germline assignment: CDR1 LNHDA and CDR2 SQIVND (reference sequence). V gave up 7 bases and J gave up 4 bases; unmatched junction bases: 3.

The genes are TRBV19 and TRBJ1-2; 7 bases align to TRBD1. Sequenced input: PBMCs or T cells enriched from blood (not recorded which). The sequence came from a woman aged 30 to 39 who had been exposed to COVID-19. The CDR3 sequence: CASKGTVYGYTF. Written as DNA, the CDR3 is TGTGCCAGTAAGGGGACAGTCTATGGCTACACCTTC.